The clone carrying this T cell receptor beta chain appeared once. Its antigen is currently unknown. Profiling relied on immunoSEQ multiplex PCR, and the TCRdb table lists in-frame clones only, not all of them. Of around 120,000 clones in the sample, approximately 90% were seen once. Germline assignment: CDR1 KGHSH and CDR2 LQKENI. V lost 5 bases to trimming and J lost 3 bases, with 14 bases between them. The CDR3 spans 14 residues. This sample stems from a study of cytomegalovirus exposure and HLA in healthy donors. Overall study context: Per a later analysis, the approximately 690 first-cohort and some 130 validation repertoires shared one platform. Study results and caveats: Three CMV-associated chains proved CMV antigen-specific in vitro. Generally TCR sequences proved uncommon, though certain public TCRs appeared in numerous donors. First-cohort TCR clusters tended to co-occur in the 95 to 150 validation repertoires, a later analysis found.

The specimen sequenced was PBMCs. The J gene is TRBJ2-7, the V gene TRBV18; possibly TRBD2 for D (6 bases). The TCR was taken from a woman younger than 30 in good health and CMV-seropositive. DNA for the CDR3: TGTGCCAGCTCAGACCGGGGGTCCTACTACGAGCAGTACTTC. Translation: CASSDRGSYYEQYF. Full variable domain (outside the CDR3, taken from reference TRBV18 and TRBJ2-7): NAGVMQNPRHLVRRRGQEARLRCSPMKGHSHVYWYRQLPEEGLKFMVYLQKENIIDESGMPKERFSAEFPKEGPSILRIQQVVRGDSAAYFCASSDRGSYYEQYFGPGTRLTVT.